Presented here are 16 T cell receptor beta chains from one specimen sequenced in a study of identical twins. MiXCR, run by TCRdb on the 5' RACE reads, gives a single entry per CDR3 protein. The sample lists some 630,000 distinct CDR3 sequences, about 7.1% seen once, with 1.5% to 2% in the top ten. The data also belong to a second study, concerning yellow fever vaccine responses in identical twins.

Input material: PBMCs. These receptors were taken from a young woman in good health.

This clonotype was found a few times. The chain is built from TRBV10-2 and TRBJ2-5, with 8 bases that match TRBD2. The germline gives CDR1 WSHSY, CDR2 SAAADI. This CDR3 has 15 amino acids. V was clipped by 4 bases and J by 5 bases; unmatched bases: 9. Here the CDR3 DNA reads TGCGCCAGCAGTGGGACTAGCCCACTTATTGAGACCCAGTACTTC. It specifies CASSGTSPLIETQYF.

The chain employs TRBV7-8 and TRBJ1-5; D is possibly TRBD1 (6 bases). Germline V gives CDR1 SGHVS, CDR2 FQNEAQ. The CDR3 is 14 residues long. V lost 7 bases, J lost 5 bases, and 15 bases lay in between. The CDR3 bases are TGTGCCAGCACCGAGGGGGAGGCCCATCAGCCCCAGCATTTT. Translating it yields CASTEGEAHQPQHF.

This clonotype was seen repeatedly, ten times or more. The V call is TRBV4-2, the J call TRBJ2-3; possibly TRBD1 or TRBD2 for D (6 bases each). V was shortened by 1 base and J by 5 bases, with 13 bases between the two germline ends. Germline V gene sequence: CDR1 LGHNA, CDR2 YNFKEQ. The CDR3 totals 15 residues. The chain's CDR3 is CASSQGGGPRDTQYF. The CDR3 DNA reads as TGTGCCAGCAGCCAAGGTGGGGGGCCGCGAGATACGCAGTATTTT.

This clonotype has a count of ten or more. V gene TRBV20-1 combines with J gene TRBJ2-1, with 15 positions matching TRBD2. Per the germline V gene, CDR1 is DFQATT and CDR2 is SNEGSKA (reference sequence). This CDR3 region has 18 residues. The V and J ends lost 4 bases and 4 bases, in that order; junction bases with no gene match: 11. This chain's CDR3 is CSATPTGTSGGTYNEQFF. The CDR3, as DNA: TGCAGTGCTACTCCGACCGGGACTAGCGGGGGGACTTACAATGAGCAGTTCTTC.

Only a few counts were recorded for this clonotype. V and J are TRBV5-1 and TRBJ2-5; D might be TRBD2 (5 bases). Germline-derived CDR1 and CDR2 are SGHRS and YFSETQ. The CDR3 is 14 residues long. V was pared by 4 bases and J by 3 bases, with 13 bases between. The CDR3 bases are TGCGCCAGCAGCCTACAGCGGCCAGAAGAGACCCAGTACTTC. Translated, it gives CASSLQRPEETQYF.

This clonotype has ten or more counts. The gene calls are TRBV3-1 and TRBJ2-1; TRBD1 matches at 8 bases. Per the germline V gene, CDR1 is LGHDT and CDR2 is YNNKEL (reference sequence). Trimming cost V 4 bases and J 4 bases; bases outside gene matches: 9. The CDR3 has 16 residues. CDR3 bases: TGTGCCAGCAGCCCTTCGGACAGGGTTGGTTACAATGAGCAGTTCTTC. Protein sequence: CASSPSDRVGYNEQFF.

Notes on this clonotype: The germline gene is not matched at one end of the junction; a read error may be the cause. The CDR3 DNA is TGCTGTGCTAGACCCATAACCTCTAGTGGGGGGGCAGATACGCAGTATTTT. It codes for CCARPITSSGGADTQYF. The rearrangement links TRBV20-1 to TRBJ2-3; 7 nucleotides agree with TRBD2. Looked up from germline, CDR1 is DFQATT and CDR2 is SNEGSKA (reference sequence). This CDR3 has 17 residues.

This clonotype was seen a handful of times. The chain links TRBV5-1 to TRBJ2-7, with 11 bases matching TRBD1. V dropped 3 bases and J dropped 2; count of bases not matched to a gene: 7. This CDR3 is built from 16 residues. The germline gives CDR1 SGHRS, CDR2 YFSETQ. The CDR3 DNA reads TGCGCCAGCAGCTACGGGGGACAGGGGGGTGCCTACGAGCAGTACTTC. Encoded protein: CASSYGGQGGAYEQYF.

This clonotype has a count of ten or more. The chain has TRBV25-1 and TRBJ2-3; D tentatively fits TRBD1 or TRBD2 (6 bases each). The germline V gene has CDR1 MGHDK and CDR2 SYGVNS. The CDR3 spans 18 residues. The V and J ends lost 0 bases and 2 bases respectively, with 18 bases between them. The CDR3 DNA is TGTGCCAGCAGTGAATATATTCTCCGGAGGGGGGACACAGATACGCAGTATTTT. Amino acid sequence: CASSEYILRRGDTDTQYF.

This clonotype was detected many times. The chain combines TRBV5-5 with TRBJ2-3, with a possible D match to TRBD2 (6 bases). Germline CDR1 SGHKS, CDR2 YYEKEE (reference sequence). Trimming removed 2 bases at V and 3 bases at J, with 16 bases between. This CDR3 is built from 16 residues. CDR3 in amino acids: CASSLRPRETTDTQYF. CDR3 bases: TGTGCCAGCAGCTTACGCCCTCGGGAGACGACAGATACGCAGTATTTT. The variable domain in full, with the rest retrieved from reference TRBV5-5 and TRBJ2-3, is DAGVTQSPTHLIKTRGQQVTLRCSPISGHKSVSWYQQVLGQGPQFIFQYYEKEERGRGNFPDRFSARQFPNYSSELNVNALLLGDSALYLCASSLRPRETTDTQYFGPGTRLTVL.

This clonotype was counted at least ten times. The chain recombines TRBV5-1 with TRBJ2-7; no definite D call. V gave up 0 bases and J gave up 0 bases, with 4 bases separating them. Germline-derived CDR1 and CDR2 are SGHRS and YFSETQ. CDR3 length equals 13 residues. The CDR3 is CASSLGFSYEQYF. CDR3 nucleotides: TGCGCCAGCAGCTTGGGGTTCTCCTACGAGCAGTACTTC.

The chain employs TRBV27 and TRBJ2-1; unclear D gene. The CDR3 consists of 14 residues. V was trimmed by 2 bases and J by 5 bases, leaving 10 bases between them. The germline V gene has CDR1 MNHEY and CDR2 SMNVEV (reference sequence). CDR3 sequence (DNA): TGTGCCAGCAGTTTAATGGGGTCCAACAATGAGCAGTTCTTC. Its translation: CASSLMGSNNEQFF.

This clonotype was picked up a small number of times. The genes are TRBV7-7 and TRBJ2-1; 11 bases map to TRBD2. CDR3 size: 15 residues. V shed 4 bases and J 5 bases; nucleotides not matched to a gene: 4. The germline gives CDR1 SSHAT, CDR2 FNYEAQ (reference sequence). The CDR3 region has the DNA TGTGCCAGCAGCTCTACTAGCGGGGGTAACAATGAGCAGTTCTTC. Its translation: CASSSTSGGNNEQFF.

In its sample, this clonotype was seen many times. This chain links TRBV5-5 with TRBJ2-3; D is uncertain. This CDR3 region has 14 residues. Germline assignment: CDR1 SGHKS and CDR2 YYEKEE (reference sequence). V shed 3 bases and J shed 4 bases, with 12 bases lying between them. The CDR3 DNA is TGTGCCAGCAGCTCAAGGACGATCGCAGATACGCAGTATTTT. This encodes CASSSRTIADTQYF.

V gene TRBV6-1 combines with J gene TRBJ2-3; D gene uncertain. The CDR3 totals 16 residues. The V end lost 7 bases, the J end lost 0 bases, and 17 bases lay between the germline ends. The germline CDR1 and CDR2 sequences are MNHNS and SASEGT. This chain's CDR3 is CASIRPMRHSTDTQYF. CDR3 DNA: TGTGCCAGCATCCGTCCGATGAGGCATAGCACAGATACGCAGTATTTT.

The sample holds many counts of this clonotype. V usage is TRBV7-9 and J usage is TRBJ1-2, with 8 bases that match TRBD1. The CDR3 is 13 amino acids. V trimming: 2 bases; J trimming: 7 bases; junction bases outside the gene matches: 3. Germline CDR1 reads SEHNR; CDR2 reads FQNEAQ (reference sequence). CDR3 bases: TGTGCCAGCAGCTTAAGGACAGGGCCTGGCTACACCTTC. Its protein is CASSLRTGPGYTF.